This entry describes one T cell receptor beta chain. Its antigen is not identified. Germline V gene lookup returns CDR1 SQVTM and CDR2 ANQGSEA. CDR3 size: 20 residues. Trimming removed 4 bases from V and 7 bases from J, with 35 bases in between. These data originate in a study of beta chain features in type 1 diabetes. Study findings and constraints: Shorter TCRB CDR3s, moderately but significantly so, were found in Type 1 diabetes patients in all four CD4+ subsets.

cDNA synthesis used the whole RNA isolate, giving expressed TCRB sequences. The method was immunoSEQ multiplex PCR; TCRdb's version includes in-frame clones alone and lacks a portion of them. The profile shows roughly 220,000 clones, 16% of them singletons. The chain is built from TRBV29-1 and TRBJ2-4; D is perhaps TRBD1 (5 bases). The source of this sequence is a man aged 25 to 40 with type 1 diabetes. The sequenced sample was naive CD4+ T cells from blood. The CDR3 here is CSVGPVVDSPTSSWGNIQYF. Written as DNA, the CDR3 is TGCAGCGTTGGCCCGGTCGTCGACAGCCCGACCTCATCTTGGGGTAACATTCAGTACTTC.